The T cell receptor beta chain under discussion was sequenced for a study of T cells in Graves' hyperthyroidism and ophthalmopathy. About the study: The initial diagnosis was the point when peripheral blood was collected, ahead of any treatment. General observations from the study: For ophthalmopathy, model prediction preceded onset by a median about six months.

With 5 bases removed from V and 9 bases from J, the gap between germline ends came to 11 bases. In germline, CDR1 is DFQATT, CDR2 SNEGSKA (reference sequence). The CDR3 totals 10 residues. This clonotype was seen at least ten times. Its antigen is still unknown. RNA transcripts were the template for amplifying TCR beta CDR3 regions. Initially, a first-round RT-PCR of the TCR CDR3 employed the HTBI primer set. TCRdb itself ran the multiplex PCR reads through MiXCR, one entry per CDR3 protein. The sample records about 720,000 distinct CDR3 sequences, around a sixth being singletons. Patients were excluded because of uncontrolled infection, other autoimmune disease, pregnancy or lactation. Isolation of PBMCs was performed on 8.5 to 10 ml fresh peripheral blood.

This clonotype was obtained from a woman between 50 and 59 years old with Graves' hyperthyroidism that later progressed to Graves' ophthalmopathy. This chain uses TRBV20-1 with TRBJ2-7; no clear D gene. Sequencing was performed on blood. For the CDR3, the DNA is TGCAGTGCTGGGCCGATGGGGCAGTACTTC. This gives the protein CSAGPMGQYF.